The T cell receptor beta chain described here comes from a study of Graves' ophthalmopathy and Graves' hyperthyroidism. General study points: Built on 13 signatures, a model told ophthalmopathy apart from stable hyperthyroidism with over 85% sensitivity and 80% to 82% specificity.

This clonotype showed up just a few times. The antigen remains unidentified. Uncontrolled infections, other autoimmune diseases, pregnancy or lactation barred patients from enrollment. V was pared by 0 bases and J by 4 bases, with 9 bases between. In germline, CDR1 is SGHAT, CDR2 FQNNGV. This CDR3 region has 14 residues. Amplification of the TCR beta CDR3 regions used RNA transcripts (as template). RT-PCR with HTBI primers came first, then second-round multiplex PCR. One entry per CDR3 protein results from TCRdb running MiXCR on the multiplex PCR reads. The sample lists 200,000 to 300,000 distinct CDR3 sequences; approximately 42% were seen once.

Sample: peripheral blood. The chain has TRBV11-2 and TRBJ1-2, with D uncertain. The receptor was derived from an adult man with Graves' ophthalmopathy. The CDR3 reads CASSLEPKAYGYTF. CDR3 in DNA: TGTGCCAGCAGCTTAGAACCAAAAGCCTATGGCTACACCTTC.